This T cell receptor (beta chain) comes out of a study of blood T cell repertoires in COVID-19. CDR3 length equals 15 residues. Germline trimming cut 5 bases from V and 6 bases from J; bases unmatched to any gene: 9. Germline CDR1 is MDHEN and CDR2 is SYDVKM. Sequencing used immunoSEQ multiplex PCR; TCRdb keeps in-frame clones, though not all of them. The sample has 390,000 or so clones, 85% to 90% seen once. This TCR was recovered from a man between 18 and 29 years old with active or convalescent COVID-19. The chain uses TRBV28 and TRBJ1-1; 10 bases align to TRBD1. Sample: peripheral blood. CDR3 sequence reads: CASSQPGQGSSEAFF. CDR3 nucleotides: TGTGCCAGCAGTCAACCGGGACAGGGGAGCTCTGAAGCTTTCTTT.